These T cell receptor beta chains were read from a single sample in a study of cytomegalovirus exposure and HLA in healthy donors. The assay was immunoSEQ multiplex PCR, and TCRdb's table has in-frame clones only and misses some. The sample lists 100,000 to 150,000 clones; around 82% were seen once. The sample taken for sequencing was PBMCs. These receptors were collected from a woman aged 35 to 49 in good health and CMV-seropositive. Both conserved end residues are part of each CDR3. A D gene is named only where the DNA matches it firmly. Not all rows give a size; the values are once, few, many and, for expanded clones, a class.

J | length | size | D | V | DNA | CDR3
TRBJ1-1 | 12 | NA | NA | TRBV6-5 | TGTGCCAGCAGTCAAATACAGGGTGAGGCTTTCTTT | CASSQIQGEAFF
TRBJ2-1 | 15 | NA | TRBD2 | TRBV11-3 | TGTGCCAGCAGCTTGGGAGTAGCGGGAGCTGATGAGCAGTTCTTC | CASSLGVAGADEQFF
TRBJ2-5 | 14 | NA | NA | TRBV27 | TGTGCCAGCAGTCCGCCACTGTACCAAGAGACCCAGTACTTC | CASSPPLYQETQYF
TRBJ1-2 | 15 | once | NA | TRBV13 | TGTGCCAGCAGCTTATGGTCTGCGGGCGACTATGGCTACACCTTC | CASSLWSAGDYGYTF
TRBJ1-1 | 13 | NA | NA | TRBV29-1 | TGCAGCGTTGGGCAAGACTGGAACACTGAAGCTTTCTTT | CSVGQDWNTEAFF
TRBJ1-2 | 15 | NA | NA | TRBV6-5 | TGTGCCAGCAGACTAAGACAGGTCCTTAACTATGGCTACACCTTC | CASRLRQVLNYGYTF
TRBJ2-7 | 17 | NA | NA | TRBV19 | TGTGCCAGTAGTATAGATGCGCGGCTCGGAAACCCCTACGAGCAGTACTTC | CASSIDARLGNPYEQYF
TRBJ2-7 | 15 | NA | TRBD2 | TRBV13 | TGTGCCAGCAGCTTATTGCGGGAGGGATTTTACGAGCAGTACTTC | CASSLLREGFYEQYF
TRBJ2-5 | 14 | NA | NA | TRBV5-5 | TGTGCCAGCAGCCTGAACAGGATCCAAGAGACCCAGTACTTC | CASSLNRIQETQYF
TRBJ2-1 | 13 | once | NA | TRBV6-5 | TGTGCCAGCAGTGCGGGAACCTACAATGAGCAGTTCTTC | CASSAGTYNEQFF
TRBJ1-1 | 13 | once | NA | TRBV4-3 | TGCGCCAGCAGCCCCCATTCGAACACTGAAGCTTTCTTT | CASSPHSNTEAFF
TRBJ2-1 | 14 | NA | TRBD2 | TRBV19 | TGTGCCAGTAGCCCACTAGCGGGAGACAATGAGCAGTTCTTC | CASSPLAGDNEQFF
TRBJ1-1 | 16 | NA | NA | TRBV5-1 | TGCGCCAGCAGTCAGGCCGCGGGACGGCAGAACACTGAAGCTTTCTTT | CASSQAAGRQNTEAFF
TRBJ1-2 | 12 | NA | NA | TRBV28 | TGTGCCAGCAGGGAGGCTAACTATGGCTACACCTTC | CASREANYGYTF
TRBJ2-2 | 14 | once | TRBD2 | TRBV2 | TGTGCCAGCAGGGGGACTATGAACACCGGGGAGCTGTTTTTT | CASRGTMNTGELFF
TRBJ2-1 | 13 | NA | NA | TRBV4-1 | TGCGCCAGCAGCCAAGTCGCGTTCAATGAGCAGTTCTTC | CASSQVAFNEQFF
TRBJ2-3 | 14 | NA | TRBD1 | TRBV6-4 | TGTGCCAGCAGTGGGAAGGGGGCGACAGATACGCAGTATTTT | CASSGKGATDTQYF
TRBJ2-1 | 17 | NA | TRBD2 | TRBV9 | TGTGCCAGCAGCACACGGACTAGCGGGAGATCCTACAATGAGCAGTTCTTC | CASSTRTSGRSYNEQFF
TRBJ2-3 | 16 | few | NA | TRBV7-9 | TGTGCCAGCAGCAAAAGGGACATAAGGAACACAGATACGCAGTATTTT | CASSKRDIRNTDTQYF
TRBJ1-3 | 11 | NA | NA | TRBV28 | TGTGCCAGCAGTTTCTCGAACACCATATATTTT | CASSFSNTIYF
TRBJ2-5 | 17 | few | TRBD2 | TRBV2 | TGTGCCAGCAGTGAAAGGAGCGGGAGGGCCGTCGGGGAGACCCAGTACTTC | CASSERSGRAVGETQYF
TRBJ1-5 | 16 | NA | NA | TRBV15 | TGTGCCACCAGCAGACGGGAGGGTCAGGGAGGTCAGCCCCAGCATTTT | CATSRREGQGGQPQHF
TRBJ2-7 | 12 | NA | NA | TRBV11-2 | TGTGCCAGCAGCCGACACACCTACGAGCAGTACTTC | CASSRHTYEQYF
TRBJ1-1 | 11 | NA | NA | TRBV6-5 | TGTGCCAGCAGTACCCAGTTCAGGGCTTTCTTT | CASSTQFRAFF
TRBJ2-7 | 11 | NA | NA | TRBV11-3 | TGTGCCAGCAGACAGTCCTACGAGCAGTACTTC | CASRQSYEQYF
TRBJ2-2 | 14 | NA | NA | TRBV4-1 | TGCGCCAGCAGCCTCACGACCCGGGACGGGGAGCTGTTTTTT | CASSLTTRDGELFF
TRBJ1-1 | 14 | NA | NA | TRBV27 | TGTGCCAGCAGTTACCGGTTTAGGGGCACTGAAGCTTTCTTT | CASSYRFRGTEAFF
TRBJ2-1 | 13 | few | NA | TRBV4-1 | TGCGCCAGCAGCCGAGACTACGGAGATGAGCAGTTCTTC | CASSRDYGDEQFF
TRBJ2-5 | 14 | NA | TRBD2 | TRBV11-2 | TGTGCCAGCAGCCACCTAGCGGTGCAAGAGACCCAGTACTTC | CASSHLAVQETQYF
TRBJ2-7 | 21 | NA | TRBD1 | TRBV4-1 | TGCGCCAGCAGCCAACGCCTGGGACAGGGAACGACCCTCCTAGGGAGAGGCGAGCAGTACTTC | CASSQRLGQGTTLLGRGEQYF
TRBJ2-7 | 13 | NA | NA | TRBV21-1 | TGTGCCAGGAACAAACGTGCCTACTACGAGCAGTACTTC | CARNKRAYYEQYF
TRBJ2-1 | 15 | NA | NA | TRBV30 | TGTGCCTGGAGTGTGGGTGGCGCCCAGCGCAATGAGCAGTTCTTC | CAWSVGGAQRNEQFF
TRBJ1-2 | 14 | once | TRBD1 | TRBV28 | TGTGCCAGCAGTTCCAGGGGACAGGGGTATGGCTACACCTTC | CASSSRGQGYGYTF
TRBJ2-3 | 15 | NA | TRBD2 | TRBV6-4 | TGTGCCAGCAGACCACTAGCGGGAGGGCCTTCGGGGCAGTATTTT | CASRPLAGGPSGQYF
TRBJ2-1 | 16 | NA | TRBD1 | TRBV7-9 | TGTGCCAGCAGCCCCCGGGACAGGCTCTCCTACAATGAGCAGTTCTTC | CASSPRDRLSYNEQFF
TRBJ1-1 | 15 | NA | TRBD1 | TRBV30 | TGTGCCTGGAGTGTACTCAGGGGGCTTGGAACTGAAGCTTTCTTT | CAWSVLRGLGTEAFF
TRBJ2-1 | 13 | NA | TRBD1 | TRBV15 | TGTGCCACCAGCAGAGATTGGGGACAGCCAATGTTCTTC | CATSRDWGQPMFF
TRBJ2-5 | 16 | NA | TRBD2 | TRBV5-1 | TGCGCCAGCAGCACGAGTAGCGGGAGTGGCGAGGAGACCCAGTACTTC | CASSTSSGSGEETQYF
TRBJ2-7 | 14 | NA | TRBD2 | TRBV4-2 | TGTGCCAGCAGCCAATGGGGACTAGCTGCCGAGCAGTACTTC | CASSQWGLAAEQYF
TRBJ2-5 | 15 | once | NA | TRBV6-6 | TGTGCCAGCAGTTACTCCCAGGTATTGGCGGAGACCCAGTACTTC | CASSYSQVLAETQYF
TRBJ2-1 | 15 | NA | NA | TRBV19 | TGTGCCAGTAGTCCAGGACTAGGGGGATACAATGAGCAGTTCTTC | CASSPGLGGYNEQFF
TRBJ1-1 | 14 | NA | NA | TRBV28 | TGTGCCAGCAGTTTTGAGGGTCTGAACACTGAAGCTTTCTTT | CASSFEGLNTEAFF
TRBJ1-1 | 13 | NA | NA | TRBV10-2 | TGCGCCAGCAGAGGAGGGGCGAACACTGAAGCTTTCTTT | CASRGGANTEAFF
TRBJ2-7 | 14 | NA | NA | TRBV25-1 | TGTGCCAGCAGTGTAGCCGGGAGTAACTACGAGCAGTACTTC | CASSVAGSNYEQYF